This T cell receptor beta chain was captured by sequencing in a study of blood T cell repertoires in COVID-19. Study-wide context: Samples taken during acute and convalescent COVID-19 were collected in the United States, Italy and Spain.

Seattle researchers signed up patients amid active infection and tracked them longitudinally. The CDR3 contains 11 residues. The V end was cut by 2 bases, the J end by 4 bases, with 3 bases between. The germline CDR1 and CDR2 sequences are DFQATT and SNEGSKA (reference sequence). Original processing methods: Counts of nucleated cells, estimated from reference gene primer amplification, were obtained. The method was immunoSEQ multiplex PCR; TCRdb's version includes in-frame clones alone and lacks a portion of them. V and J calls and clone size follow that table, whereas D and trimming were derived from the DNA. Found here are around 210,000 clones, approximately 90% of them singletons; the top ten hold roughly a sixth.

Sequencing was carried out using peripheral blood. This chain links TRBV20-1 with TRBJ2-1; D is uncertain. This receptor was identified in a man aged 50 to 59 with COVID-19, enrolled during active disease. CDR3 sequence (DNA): TGCAGTGCTAGACGTTACAATGAGCAGTTCTTC. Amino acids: CSARRYNEQFF.